This T cell receptor beta chain was retrieved from a study of PD-1 blockade in mismatch repair-deficient tumors. On the study more broadly: Enrolled about 2012-2016, patients had progressing, pretreated mismatch repair-deficient cancers of more than ten types.

The data were produced by immunoSEQ multiplex PCR, yet TCRdb's version contains in-frame clones alone and is incomplete. The sample yields 35,000 to 40,000 clones, around 75% seen once. In regard to this clone: The antigen is not known.

Every patient had mismatch repair deficiency by PCR or immunohistochemistry. A few pembrolizumab responders had their TCRs sequenced. CDR1 and CDR2 (germline): MDHEN, SYDVKM. This CDR3 region has 15 residues. V was pared by 5 bases and J by 6 bases, with 16 bases between. Findings of the study overall: Tumor-resident clones, often undetectable pretreatment in blood, expanded then contracted after pembrolizumab.

The material was peripheral blood, obtained 4 weeks after starting pembrolizumab. The chain uses TRBV28 and TRBJ2-2, with D possibly being TRBD1 (5 bases). The receptor comes from an adult with mismatch repair-deficient cancer. CDR3 nucleotide sequence: TGTGCCAGCAGTCCGACCTTCAGGGTTCCCGGGGAGCTGTTTTTT. It encodes CASSPTFRVPGELFF.